The present T cell receptor beta chain was sequenced within a study of OX40 agonist ivuxolimab in advanced cancers. Study-wide context: Therapy given before enrollment (anti-PD-1, anti-PD-L1 or anti-CTLA-4) was allowed, and approximately 40% had some.

Libraries were prepared by immunoSEQ multiplex PCR; TCRdb keeps only in-frame clonotypes and omits some of them. The sample yields tens of thousands of clones, over 85% seen once. Turning to this clone: The antigen is unknown.

General study results and limits: Compared with CD4+, CD8+ T cells on average had more expanded clones.

V was pared by 0 bases and J by 9 bases, with 2 bases of the junction left unmatched. The CDR3 covers 14 residues. The germline gives CDR1 SGDLS, CDR2 YYNGEE. This sample comprised CD4+ or CD8+ T cells sorted from blood, obtained in a trial of the OX40 agonist ivuxolimab. The V gene is TRBV9, the J gene TRBJ1-3; 11 nucleotides line up with TRBD1. The receptor comes from an adult with an advanced solid tumor such as melanoma, head and neck, liver or kidney cancer. The CDR3 nucleotides are TGTGCCAGCAGCGTAGAGGGACAGGGGGTCACCATATATTTT. It is translated as CASSVEGQGVTIYF.